This T cell receptor beta chain was captured in a study of naive and memory T cell subsets. Broader study findings: A few larger clonotypes appeared in naive repertoires, especially CD8, possibly memory cells re-expressing CD45RA.

About this clonotype: What it binds is unknown. The conserved phenylalanine or tryptophan normally closing the CDR3 is absent here, so this likely arose from a read error.

From germline, CDR1 is LGHNA and CDR2 YSLEER. This CDR3 has 15 amino acids. Trimming took off 1 base at V and 8 bases at J, with 17 bases between the two ends. Two oligonucleotides, mixed equimolar, formed the beta constant-region primer covering TRBC1 and TRBC2. The ligated cDNA underwent four PCR rounds using SP2 and nested alpha and beta constant-region primers. TCRdb analysed the UMI-ligation and nested PCR reads with MiXCR anew, one entry per CDR3 protein. The sample includes tens of thousands of distinct CDR3 sequences, approximately 10% seen only once; the top ten take more than 0.11%. Sequencing was carried out using naive CD4+ T cells from blood. This clonotype was obtained from a human donor in good health. The chain recombines TRBV4-3 with TRBJ1-2, with a tentative D call TRBD1 (5 bases). Here the CDR3 DNA reads TGCGCCAGCAGCCAAGCGGGCGGGGCCCCTGGGGGCTACACCTCC. Translated, it gives CASSQAGGAPGGYTS.